This entry describes one T cell receptor beta chain. Its specificity is not known. This record belongs to a study of shared clonotypes between healthy human individuals. Findings and caveats of the study: Around 5% of naive CD4 clonotypes were shared across several donors.

Deep level was the assay's run setting. Method: immunoSEQ multiplex PCR; TCRdb's copy keeps in-frame clones and lacks some. The sample lists millions of clones, approximately 95% occurring once. Healthy and HIV-negative, the adult donors had no recent acute infections or vaccinations. Into CD45RA+ naive and CD45RA-negative memory subsets, the CD4+ cells were split. Germline loops: CDR1 MNHNS, CDR2 SASEGT. The V gene end was trimmed by 3 bases and the J gene end by 7 bases; junction bases not matched to a gene: 7. The CDR3 runs 15 residues. The chain combines TRBV6-1 with TRBJ2-1, with 9 nucleotides matching TRBD1. The receptor's source is a man between 18 and 35 years old in good health. The material sequenced was naive CD4+ T cells sorted from blood. Indicated subset: CD45RA+ positively selected. CDR3 protein: CASSDRDRVRNEQFF. The CDR3 DNA reads as TGTGCCAGCAGTGACCGGGACAGGGTGCGGAATGAGCAGTTCTTC.